What follows are 13 T cell receptor beta chains derived from one specimen sequenced in a study of spatial heterogeneity in lung cancer. Notes on the study in general: Counts of expanded intratumoral alpha and beta TCRs tracked tumor mutation counts.

MiXCR was run by TCRdb on the 5' RACE reads, yielding one entry per CDR3 protein. The sample carries about 3,800 distinct CDR3 sequences, roughly a third recorded once. Antigens of these TCRs are unknown. Noted time point: sample taken at primary tumor resection. Here the sequenced sample was lung tumor tissue, taken at surgery. The source of these receptors is a male donor with early-stage non-small cell lung cancer.

V gene TRBV7-2 combines with J gene TRBJ2-7; D remains unclear. In germline, CDR1 is SGHTA, CDR2 FQGNSA. V lost 0 bases, J lost 0 bases, and 6 bases lay in between. The CDR3 spans 14 residues. The CDR3 nucleotides read TGTGCCAGCAGCTTAGCCTCCAGCTCCTACGAGCAGTACTTC. It codes for CASSLASSSYEQYF.

The chain links TRBV11-2 to TRBJ2-3; TRBD2 aligns across 9 bases. This CDR3 comprises 15 residues. CDR1 is SGHAT and CDR2 is FQNNGV in the germline V gene. The trim removed 2 bases at V and 6 bases at J, leaving 6 bases unmatched. CDR3 coding DNA: TGTGCCAGCAGCTTATGGGGACTAGCTGATGATACGCAGTATTTT. Encoded protein: CASSLWGLADDTQYF.

This clonotype was picked up a small number of times. This sequence joins TRBV20-1 and TRBJ2-5; D unresolved. Per germline, CDR1 DFQATT and CDR2 SNEGSKA (reference sequence). V shed 0 bases and J shed 5 bases, with 13 bases lying between them. The CDR3 has 14 residues. The CDR3 loop is CSARDVPTRETQYF. CDR3 bases: TGCAGTGCTAGAGATGTGCCCACGCGGGAGACCCAGTACTTC.

Only a few counts were recorded for this clonotype. The chain joins TRBV29-1 to TRBJ2-2, with D possibly being TRBD2 (6 bases). The CDR3 runs 13 residues. V lost 5 bases and J 2 bases, leaving 9 bases between the germline ends. Germline CDR1 reads SQVTM; CDR2 reads ANQGSEA. The CDR3 loop is CSVYGLNTGELFF. CDR3 DNA: TGCAGCGTTTACGGACTAAACACCGGGGAGCTGTTTTTT.

The J gene is TRBJ2-3, the V gene TRBV12-3 or TRBV12-4, with D maybe TRBD2 (6 bases). Trimming took 3 bases from V and 0 from J, leaving 13 bases between them. This CDR3 region has 16 residues. CDR3 nucleotide sequence: TGTGCCAGCAGTTTCATTAGCGGACCTAGCACAGATACGCAGTATTTT. As protein: CASSFISGPSTDTQYF.

The chain carries TRBV12-3 or TRBV12-4 and TRBJ2-2; weak D call: TRBD2 (6 bases). The CDR3 has 20 amino acids. V lost 5 bases and J 5 bases, leaving 30 bases between the germline ends. Here the CDR3 reads CASSAFLGGDRKTTTGELFF. Written as DNA, the CDR3 is TGTGCCAGCAGTGCCTTCTTGGGCGGGGACCGGAAGACGACAACCGGGGAGCTGTTTTTT.

The chain joins TRBV7-2 to TRBJ2-5, with a tentative D call TRBD2 (5 bases). The CDR3 has 15 residues. The germline V gene has CDR1 SGHTA and CDR2 FQGNSA. The V end was cut by 1 base, the J end by 5 bases, with 14 bases between. The CDR3 nucleotides read TGTGCCAGCAGCTTAGTCGGGGATTACGGTGAGACCCAGTACTTC. The encoded protein is CASSLVGDYGETQYF.

This clonotype appeared many times. The chain is built from TRBV15 and TRBJ1-2; D is undetermined. There are 15 residues in the CDR3. The V and J ends lost 2 bases and 0 bases respectively, with 10 bases between them. The germline CDR1 and CDR2 sequences are LNHNV and YYDKDF (reference sequence). The CDR3 nucleotides read TGTGCCACCAGCAGACTGACTGGAGCTAACTATGGCTACACCTTC. It encodes CATSRLTGANYGYTF. Variable domain in full (rest from reference TRBV15 and TRBJ1-2): DAMVIQNPRYQVTQFGKPVTLSCSQTLNHNVMYWYQQKSSQAPKLLFHYYDKDFNNEADTPDNFQSRRPNTSFCFLDIRSPGLGDTAMYLCATSRLTGANYGYTFGSGTRLTVV.

This clonotype was picked up many times. This chain connects TRBV5-1 to TRBJ2-3, with D tentatively TRBD1 (6 bases). Trimming cost V 0 bases and J 7 bases, with 12 bases left between them. This CDR3 has 14 residues. The V gene's germline CDR1 is SGHRS and CDR2 YFSETQ. CDR3 sequence reads: CASSLDRVENTQYF. CDR3 DNA sequence: TGCGCCAGCAGCTTGGACAGGGTAGAAAATACGCAGTATTTT.

The chain has TRBV9 and TRBJ2-6; D unclear. CDR1 and CDR2 (germline): SGDLS, YYNGEE. V was shortened by 0 bases and J by 0 bases, with 4 bases between the two germline ends. CDR3 length: 15 amino acids. The CDR3 region is CASSVVASGANVLTF. DNA of the CDR3: TGTGCCAGCAGCGTAGTCGCCTCTGGGGCCAACGTCCTGACTTTC. Combining the CDR3 with reference TRBV9 and TRBJ2-6 gives the whole variable domain DSGVTQTPKHLITATGQRVTLRCSPRSGDLSVYWYQQSLDQGLQFLIQYYNGEERAKGNILERFSAQQFPDLHSELNLSSLELGDSALYFCASSVVASGANVLTFGAGSRLTVL.

This clonotype was found a few times. The chain has TRBV5-1 and TRBJ2-1; a weak D match, TRBD2 (5 bases). The CDR3 is 12 residues long. Trimming left V 4 bases short and J 6 bases short, with 8 bases between. Germline loops: CDR1 SGHRS, CDR2 YFSETQ. The CDR3 region has the DNA TGCGCCAGCAGCCGAGGGATCAATGAGCAGTTCTTC. It yields the protein CASSRGINEQFF.

V is TRBV11-2 and J is TRBJ2-1, with TRBD1 matching over 8 bases. There are 15 residues in the CDR3. J was trimmed by 2 bases and V by 3 bases; bases with no gene match: 3. Germline CDR1 SGHAT, CDR2 FQNNGV. The CDR3 DNA reads as TGTGCCAGCAGCTTGGGACAGGAGCCCTACAATGAGCAGTTCTTC. Protein product: CASSLGQEPYNEQFF.

V usage is TRBV12-3 or TRBV12-4 and J usage is TRBJ2-2; 13 bases line up with TRBD2. The CDR3 loop spans 17 amino acids. With 5 bases clipped from V and 3 bases from J, the junction kept 6 bases outside the gene matches. CDR3 coding DNA: TGTGCCAGCAGTCTCGGACTAGCGGGAGCTGACACCGGGGAGCTGTTTTTT. This translates into CASSLGLAGADTGELFF.